Presented here are 22 T cell receptor beta chains from one specimen sequenced in a study of blood T cell repertoires in COVID-19. Method: immunoSEQ multiplex PCR; TCRdb's copy keeps in-frame clones and lacks some. The sample records around 58,000 clones, 65% to 90% being singletons. Sequencing was done on a sample of peripheral blood. These receptors were collected from a human donor in a cohort sampled during active COVID-19.

This CDR3 is CASRYSGTDTQYF. The CDR3 DNA sequence: TGTGCCAGCAGGTACTCAGGGACAGATACGCAGTATTTT. This chain uses TRBV7-2 with TRBJ2-3, with a possible D match to TRBD1 (5 bases). The germline gives CDR1 SGHTA, CDR2 FQGNSA. V lost 6 bases, J lost 3 bases, and 10 bases lay in between. The CDR3 is 13 amino acids.

This clone has a single count. CDR3 in amino acids: CASRFGGASYNEQFF. CDR3 in DNA: TGTGCCAGTAGATTCGGGGGGGCGAGCTACAATGAGCAGTTCTTC. The chain employs TRBV19 and TRBJ2-1; 8 bases are shared with TRBD2. V shed 6 bases and J 3 bases; nucleotides not matched to a gene: 7. Germline lookup yields CDR1 LNHDA and CDR2 SQIVND (reference sequence). The length of the CDR3 is 15 residues.

This chain links TRBV6-5 with TRBJ2-6; D perhaps matches TRBD2 (5 bases). The V end was cut by 8 bases, the J end by 0 bases, with 5 bases between. Germline CDR1 is MNHEY and CDR2 is SVGAGI. The CDR3 covers 13 residues. CDR3 in amino acids: CASEGSGANVLTF. The CDR3 bases are TGTGCCAGCGAGGGCTCTGGGGCCAACGTCCTGACTTTC.

This clone was counted a single time. This CDR3 reads CASSQGQGGNIQYF. The CDR3 DNA sequence: TGCGCCAGCAGCCAGGGACAGGGAGGAAACATTCAGTACTTC. The chain is built from TRBV4-3 and TRBJ2-4; 9 bases align to TRBD1. Germline V gene sequence: CDR1 LGHNA, CDR2 YSLEER. The CDR3 covers 14 residues. With 3 bases clipped from V and 6 bases from J, the junction kept 3 bases outside the gene matches.

V gene TRBV4-1 combines with J gene TRBJ2-3, with D maybe TRBD1 (5 bases). The CDR3 runs 15 residues. V gave up 4 bases and J gave up 3 bases, with 14 bases separating them. Germline V lookup: CDR1 MGHRA, CDR2 YSYEKL. In nucleotides, the CDR3 is TGCGCCAGCAGCCCCAGGGTGGAAGGGACAGATACGCAGTATTTT. This translates into CASSPRVEGTDTQYF.

The chain couples TRBV21-1 to TRBJ1-3; the table assigns TRBD1, which was not confirmed against the DNA. TRBV21-1 is a listed pseudogene. CDR3 length: 17 amino acids. The CDR3 nucleotides read TGTGCCAGCAGCAAAGGGGGGACATCTCCCTCTGGAAACACCATATATTTT. It translates to CASSKGGTSPSGNTIYF.

The V and J genes are TRBV2 and TRBJ1-2; D gene unclear. This CDR3 has 14 residues. The V gene's germline CDR1 is SNHLY and CDR2 FYNNEI. The germline V and J ends were trimmed by 4 bases and 0 bases, with 9 bases remaining between them. The CDR3 DNA reads as TGTGCCAGCAGTGTTTGGAGCACTAACTATGGCTACACCTTC. Translation gives CASSVWSTNYGYTF.

The rearrangement links TRBV5-1 to TRBJ2-7, with D tentatively TRBD2 (6 bases). Trimming stripped 7 bases from V and 2 bases from J, with 19 bases between. Germline V lookup: CDR1 SGHRS, CDR2 YFSETQ. CDR3 length: 15 residues. The CDR3 DNA follows: TGCGCCAGCTGCGGGACTCAGCCCGGGGCCTACGAGCAGTACTTC. Protein: CASCGTQPGAYEQYF.

This rearrangement joins TRBV29-1 to TRBJ1-5, with D perhaps matching TRBD1 (5 bases). The CDR3 is made up of 13 amino acids. V was clipped by 4 bases and J by 5 bases, with 12 bases between them. Germline lookup yields CDR1 SQVTM and CDR2 ANQGSEA. The CDR3 region has the DNA TGCAGCGTTGCGCATGGCAGGGATCAGCCCCAGCATTTT. It yields the protein CSVAHGRDQPQHF.

On this clone itself: The sample contains more than one DNA sequence encoding this CDR3. This chain joins TRBV3-1 (or the pseudogene TRBV3-2) and TRBJ1-5; 10 bases agree with TRBD1. Germline values: CDR1 LGHDT, CDR2 YNNKEL (reference sequence). This CDR3 is built from 14 residues. Germline trimming cut 1 base from V and 7 bases from J; bases unmatched to any gene: 1. The CDR3 here is CASSQGTGGQPQHF. The CDR3 DNA reads TGTGCCAGCAGCCAAGGGACAGGGGGGCAGCCCCAGCATTTT.

This clone was seen more than once but under ten times. Here the CDR3 DNA reads TGTGCCAGCAGCTTAGGCGGCCCCAGTACTGAAGCTTTCTTT. Translating gives CASSLGGPSTEAFF. The chain has TRBV11-2 and TRBJ1-1; no clear D. V gave up 1 base and J gave up 5 bases, with 11 bases separating them. The CDR3 runs to 14 residues. From germline, CDR1 is SGHAT and CDR2 FQNNGV.

This clone has only a few counts. The J gene is TRBJ2-5, the V gene TRBV7-9, with a tentative D call TRBD2 (7 bases). The CDR3 has 14 residues. Germline assignment: CDR1 SEHNR and CDR2 FQNEAQ (reference sequence). V lost 2 bases to trimming and J lost 5 bases, with 12 bases between them. The CDR3 bases are TGTGCCAGCAGCTTACCGGGGGGCCGGGAGACCCAGTACTTC. Its translation: CASSLPGGRETQYF. Together with reference TRBV7-9 and TRBJ2-5, the CDR3 gives the full variable domain: DTGVSQNPRHKITKRGQNVTFRCDPISEHNRLYWYRQTLGQGPEFLTYFQNEAQLEKSRLLSDRFSAERPKGSFSTLEIQRTEQGDSAMYLCASSLPGGRETQYFGPGTRLLVL.

The V call is TRBV6-6, the J call TRBJ1-3; D is perhaps TRBD1 (6 bases). The CDR3 covers 14 residues. V lost 7 bases, J lost 2 bases, and 12 bases lay in between. Germline V gene sequence: CDR1 MNHNY, CDR2 SVGAGI (reference sequence). CDR3 residues: CASMAGAAGNTIYF. For the CDR3, the DNA is TGTGCCAGCATGGCAGGGGCCGCTGGAAACACCATATATTTT.

The J gene is TRBJ1-6, the V gene TRBV5-5; D is possibly TRBD1 (5 bases). There are 16 residues in the CDR3. Trimming took off 3 bases at V and 0 bases at J, with 10 bases between the two ends. The germline V gene encodes CDR1 SGHKS and CDR2 YYEKEE (reference sequence). CDR3 bases: TGTGCCAGCAGCTCGGGACTTAGCTCCTATAATTCACCCCTCCACTTT. Translated, it gives CASSSGLSSYNSPLHF.

The chain carries TRBV6-2 or TRBV6-3 and TRBJ2-1; D may be TRBD1 (6 bases). This CDR3 contains 14 residues. V lost 2 bases and J lost 8, with 13 bases in between. Germline loops: CDR1 MNHEY, CDR2 SVGEGT. CDR3 amino acids: CASSYRGQIDEQFF. CDR3 DNA sequence: TGTGCCAGCAGTTACCGAGGACAGATCGATGAGCAGTTCTTC.

The chain couples TRBV27 to TRBJ2-1; tentatively, D is TRBD2 (6 bases). CDR3 length: 13 residues. V was clipped by 6 bases and J by 5 bases, with 11 bases between them. Germline-derived CDR1 and CDR2 are MNHEY and SMNVEV (reference sequence). CDR3: CASSLARNNEQFF. CDR3 nucleotide sequence: TGTGCCAGCAGCCTAGCGCGGAACAATGAGCAGTTCTTC.

The rearrangement links TRBV10-3 to TRBJ2-7, with D perhaps TRBD1 (5 bases). This CDR3 is built from 15 residues. V lost 4 bases and J lost 3, with 16 bases in between. The germline CDR1 and CDR2 sequences are ENHRY and SYGVKD. The CDR3 DNA is TGTGCCATCAGTGGAGGCCAGGGAAGCAACTACGAGCAGTACTTC. Translated: CAISGGQGSNYEQYF.

J is TRBJ2-1 and V is TRBV7-7; 8 nucleotides align to TRBD1. Germline V gene lookup returns CDR1 SSHAT and CDR2 FNYEAQ (reference sequence). V shed 5 bases, J shed 3 bases, and the junction held 6 bases outside the gene matches. This CDR3 region has 15 residues. DNA of the CDR3: TGTGCCAGCAGCCCAGGACAGGGCGTCTACAATGAGCAGTTCTTC. Translation: CASSPGQGVYNEQFF. The full variable domain, completed using reference TRBV7-7 and TRBJ2-1, is GAGVSQSPRYKVTKRGQDVTLRCDPISSHATLYWYQQALGQGPEFLTYFNYEAQPDKSGLPSDRFSAERPEGSISTLTIQRTEQRDSAMYRCASSPGQGVYNEQFFGPGTRLTVL.

As concerns this clone: An end of the junction does not agree with germline; a read error may underlie this. V gene TRBV9 combines with J gene TRBJ1-6; no reliable D call. Looked up from germline, CDR1 is SGDLS and CDR2 is YYNGEE. CDR3 size: 14 residues. The CDR3 protein is CASSVDSLGSPPHF. CDR3 bases: TGTGCCAGCAGCGTAGACAGTTTAGGTTCACCCCCCCACTTT.

J is TRBJ2-5 and V is TRBV7-2; possible D gene TRBD2, 6 bases. The length of the CDR3 is 15 residues. Germline V gene lookup returns CDR1 SGHTA and CDR2 FQGNSA. V was clipped by 7 bases and J by 5 bases, with 20 bases between them. CDR3 nucleotides: TGTGCCAGCACCCTTCAACGGGGGAAAGGCGAGACCCAGTACTTC. It is translated as CASTLQRGKGETQYF. Supplemented by reference TRBV7-2 and TRBJ2-5, the full variable domain reads GAGVSQSPSNKVTEKGKDVELRCDPISGHTALYWYRQSLGQGLEFLIYFQGNSAPDKSGLPSDRFSAERTGGSVSTLTIQRTQQEDSAVYLCASTLQRGKGETQYFGPGTRLLVL.

V and J are TRBV10-2 and TRBJ1-2; D might be TRBD1 (5 bases). This CDR3 comprises 13 residues. Germline V gene lookup returns CDR1 WSHSY and CDR2 SAAADI. V gave up 3 bases and J gave up 5 bases, with 10 bases separating them. The CDR3 DNA reads as TGCGCCAGCAGTGACAGGGTCATTTATGGCTACACCTTC. The encoded protein is CASSDRVIYGYTF.

This chain links TRBV10-3 with TRBJ2-7; tentative D call: TRBD1 (6 bases). The V and J ends lost 4 bases and 6 bases respectively, with 13 bases between them. CDR1 and CDR2 from the germline V gene are ENHRY and SYGVKD. The CDR3 is 13 amino acids. The CDR3 DNA reads as TGTGCCATCAGTGCCGACAGGCCTTCCGAGCAGTACTTC. Its protein is CAISADRPSEQYF.